A single sample is the source of the 29 T cell receptor beta chains below, sequenced in a study of T cells in Graves' hyperthyroidism and ophthalmopathy. Amplified TCR beta CDR3 regions came from RNA transcripts. When the TCR CDR3 underwent first-round RT-PCR, the HTBI primer set was used. MiXCR was run by TCRdb on the multiplex PCR reads, yielding one entry per CDR3 protein. The sample carries about 460,000 distinct CDR3 sequences, less than 25% recorded once. What was sequenced was blood. The receptor set was obtained from a woman aged 70-85 years with Graves' ophthalmopathy.

V is TRBV5-1 and J is TRBJ2-1; D perhaps matches TRBD1 (6 bases). The CDR3 has 11 amino acids. Trimming left V 2 bases short and J 15 bases short, with 12 bases between. Looked up from germline, CDR1 is SGHRS and CDR2 is YFSETQ. CDR3 DNA sequence: TGCGCCAGCAGCTTACAGGGTGAACCGTTCTTC. This sequence encodes CASSLQGEPFF.

The genes are TRBV7-9 and TRBJ1-5; 8 nucleotides agree with TRBD1. The CDR3 runs 14 residues. Looked up from germline, CDR1 is SEHNR and CDR2 is FQNEAQ (reference sequence). The V and J ends lost 10 bases and 2 bases, in that order; junction bases with no gene match: 7. CDR3 loop: CATQGGGGNQPQHF. The CDR3 coding sequence is TGTGCCACACAGGGGGGTGGAGGCAATCAGCCCCAGCATTTT.

This clonotype showed up just a few times. The V call is TRBV25-1, the J call TRBJ1-1; TRBD1 matches at 8 bases. Germline values: CDR1 MGHDK, CDR2 SYGVNS. The CDR3 contains 13 residues. V lost 7 bases and J lost 5; bases outside the gene matches: 6. For the CDR3, the DNA is TGTGCCAGCATTGGACAGGGAGTAACTGAAGCTTTCTTT. This codes for CASIGQGVTEAFF.

In the case of this clonotype: At one end the junction does not follow the germline gene, possibly because of a read error. This rearrangement joins TRBV7-2 to TRBJ2-5; D might be TRBD2 (6 bases). The CDR3 covers 16 residues. Germline CDR1 is SGHTA and CDR2 is FQGNSA. The CDR3 DNA is TGTGCCGGCAGCATATGCGCGGGACTTCCGAGGGAGACCCAGTACTTC. Translation: CAGSICAGLPRETQYF.

This clonotype has ten or more counts. This chain joins TRBV10-3 and TRBJ1-1; tentative D call: TRBD1 (5 bases). The germline CDR1 and CDR2 sequences are ENHRY and SYGVKD. The CDR3 length is 14 residues. V lost 8 bases, J lost 0 bases, and 13 bases lay in between. CDR3 DNA: TGTGCCATCGGGTCGACAGCCATGAACACTGAAGCTTTCTTT. It yields the protein CAIGSTAMNTEAFF.

This clonotype was observed a handful of times. V and J are TRBV7-2 and TRBJ2-1; 7 positions agree with TRBD2. This CDR3 has 17 residues. Germline trimming cut 4 bases from V and 0 bases from J; bases unmatched to any gene: 9. The V gene's germline CDR1 is SGHTA and CDR2 FQGNSA. The DNA of the CDR3 is TGTGCCAGCAGCTCGACAATGGGAGGGAGCTCCTACAATGAGCAGTTCTTC. Translation gives CASSSTMGGSSYNEQFF.

The rearrangement uses TRBV3-1 and TRBJ2-2; D is uncertain. The germline V gene encodes CDR1 LGHDT and CDR2 YNNKEL (reference sequence). This CDR3 has 13 residues. Trimming took 6 bases from V and 7 from J, leaving 12 bases between them. The CDR3 nucleotides read TGTGCCAGCAGTTTCGGCGGTGGCGGGGAGCTGTTTTTT. Translated, it gives CASSFGGGGELFF.

There are a few counts of this clonotype. The rearrangement links TRBV7-9 to TRBJ2-2; possibly TRBD1 or TRBD2 for D (5 bases each). The CDR3 is 14 residues long. V was trimmed by 2 bases and J by 4 bases, leaving 8 bases between them. CDR1 is SEHNR, CDR2 FQNEAQ, per germline (reference sequence). The CDR3 spells CASSLLGTTGELFF. CDR3 DNA: TGTGCCAGCAGCTTACTCGGGACCACCGGGGAGCTGTTTTTT.

This clonotype was seen at least ten times. This chain joins TRBV12-3 or TRBV12-4 and TRBJ1-2; possible D gene TRBD1, 5 bases. Between the trimmed V and J ends, which lost 5 bases and 4 bases, there was a span of 11 bases. This CDR3 has 13 residues. The CDR3 DNA sequence: TGTGCCAGCAGTCAGACAGCCTCCTATGGCTACACCTTC. Translation: CASSQTASYGYTF.

This clonotype showed up just a few times. The CDR3 sequence is CASTPWAENTEAFF. The CDR3 nucleotides read TGCGCCAGCACCCCTTGGGCCGAGAACACTGAAGCTTTCTTT. The chain combines TRBV5-1 with TRBJ1-1, with unresolved D. CDR1 and CDR2 from the germline V gene are SGHRS and YFSETQ. V lost 6 bases and J lost 1, with 13 bases in between. The CDR3 covers 14 residues.

In its sample, this clonotype was seen many times. The chain links TRBV12-3 or TRBV12-4 to TRBJ1-2; D is ambiguous. The CDR3 has 13 residues. V was trimmed by 3 bases and J by 4 bases, leaving 9 bases between them. CDR3 sequence: CASSFSGSYGYTF. In DNA, the CDR3 is TGTGCCAGCAGTTTTTCGGGTAGCTATGGCTACACCTTC.

This chain connects TRBV20-1 to TRBJ2-5; 12 positions match TRBD2. This CDR3 region has 14 residues. The V gene's germline CDR1 is DFQATT and CDR2 SNEGSKA (reference sequence). Losses at the gene ends were 6 bases for V and 5 bases for J; bases not matched to a gene: 7. The CDR3 is CSAKLAGGRETQYF. The CDR3 DNA reads as TGCAGTGCCAAACTAGCGGGAGGCCGGGAGACCCAGTACTTC.

This rearrangement joins TRBV4-3 to TRBJ1-1; perhaps TRBD1 as D (5 bases). There are 13 residues in the CDR3. V was shortened by 0 bases and J by 10 bases, with 12 bases between the two germline ends. Germline V CDR1 and CDR2: LGHNA, YSLEER. The CDR3 reads CASSQDRRGAAFF. In DNA, the CDR3 is TGCGCCAGCAGCCAAGATCGGAGGGGTGCAGCTTTCTTT.

The genes are TRBV4-1 and TRBJ2-3; 7 bases map to TRBD1. Germline V gives CDR1 MGHRA, CDR2 YSYEKL. This CDR3 region has 15 residues. Trimming took 2 bases from V and 0 from J; bases not matched to a gene: 2. The CDR3 coding sequence is TGCGCCAGCAGCCAACTGGACAGGAGCACAGATACGCAGTATTTT. Translated, it gives CASSQLDRSTDTQYF.

Worth noting for this clonotype: One base away lies a much larger clone, so this may be a sequencing read error. V usage is TRBV12-3 or TRBV12-4 and J usage is TRBJ2-1; possible D gene TRBD2, 5 bases. The CDR3 is 15 residues long. CDR3 bases: TGTGCCAGCAGTTTTCAGGCGGGCTTGGGCGGTGAGCGGTTCTTC. Translated: CASSFQAGLGGERFF.

The V gene is TRBV5-4, the J gene TRBJ2-7; 10 positions agree with TRBD2. CDR1 and CDR2 (germline): SGHNT, YYREEE (reference sequence). The CDR3 contains 14 residues. Unmatched junction bases numbered 4, after V lost 1 base and J lost 6 bases. The CDR3 DNA is TGTGCCAGCAGCTTGCCGGGACTAGCGCGCGAGCAGTACTTC. Protein: CASSLPGLAREQYF.

The rearrangement joins TRBV6-2 or TRBV6-3 to TRBJ2-2; D possibly uses TRBD1 or TRBD2 (5 bases each). CDR1 is MNHEY, CDR2 SVGEGT, per germline. The CDR3 has 16 residues. V lost 3 bases, J lost 1 base, and 12 bases lay in between. CDR3: CASSYARGRNTGELFF. CDR3 DNA sequence: TGTGCCAGCAGTTATGCGAGGGGTAGGAACACCGGGGAGCTGTTTTTT.

The chain employs TRBV28 and TRBJ1-6; D is unclear. Looked up from germline, CDR1 is MDHEN and CDR2 is SYDVKM. Trimming removed 6 bases from V and 7 bases from J, with 16 bases in between. This CDR3 is 15 amino acids long. The CDR3 bases are TGTGCCAGCAGCCGTAGCGGGGTAGGGAATTCACCCCTCCACTTT. This codes for CASSRSGVGNSPLHF.

This clonotype was picked up many times. The V gene is TRBV27, the J gene TRBJ1-1; D unresolved. V gave up 5 bases and J gave up 0 bases, with 10 bases separating them. This CDR3 region has 14 residues. Germline V CDR1 and CDR2: MNHEY, SMNVEV (reference sequence). CDR3 sequence: CASSEQVMNTEAFF. The CDR3, as DNA: TGTGCCAGCAGTGAGCAGGTAATGAACACTGAAGCTTTCTTT.

This clonotype was found a few times. The V call is TRBV27, the J call TRBJ1-6; D perhaps matches TRBD1 (5 bases). Germline V gene data show CDR1 as MNHEY and CDR2 as SMNVEV (reference sequence). This CDR3 region has 15 residues. V shed 1 base and J shed 9 bases, with 13 bases lying between them. The DNA of the CDR3 is TGTGCCAGCAGTTTATTTGGGGGAGAGAGTTCACCCCTCCACTTT. It encodes CASSLFGGESSPLHF.

The gene calls are TRBV20-1 and TRBJ2-5; a weak D match, TRBD2 (5 bases). The V end was cut by 3 bases, the J end by 1 base, with 6 bases between. Germline V gene data show CDR1 as DFQATT and CDR2 as SNEGSKA (reference sequence). CDR3 length: 12 amino acids. The CDR3 loop is CSARRAQETQYF. The DNA of the CDR3 is TGCAGTGCTAGGAGGGCCCAAGAGACCCAGTACTTC.

This clonotype was seen more than once but under ten times. The chain carries TRBV20-1 and TRBJ1-5; no reliable D call. V was cut by 3 bases and J by 6 bases, with 6 bases left in between. This CDR3 has 11 amino acids. CDR1 DFQATT and CDR2 SNEGSKA come from the germline V gene (reference sequence). The CDR3 sequence: CSASDGQPQHF. CDR3 bases: TGCAGTGCTAGTGACGGTCAGCCCCAGCATTTT.

In this sample, this clonotype turned up many times. The chain uses TRBV11-2 and TRBJ2-5; maybe TRBD1 (5 bases). The V gene lost 1 base and the J gene lost 5 bases, with 17 bases spanning the gap. Germline V gene lookup returns CDR1 SGHAT and CDR2 FQNNGV. The CDR3 sequence is 16 residues long. CDR3 loop: CASSLGQGTKTETQYF. The DNA for the CDR3 is TGTGCCAGCAGCTTAGGTCAGGGAACTAAGACGGAGACCCAGTACTTC.

Many counts were recorded for this clonotype. A read error may account for a junction end that differs from germline. This chain links TRBV2 with TRBJ1-2, with a tentative D call TRBD1 (5 bases). Germline values: CDR1 SNHLY, CDR2 FYNNEI. CDR3 length: 15 amino acids. This chain's CDR3 is CAIPIGTLPKYGYTF. CDR3 DNA sequence: TGTGCCATCCCAATCGGGACGCTTCCTAAGTATGGCTACACCTTC.

This chain uses TRBV28 with TRBJ1-2; D remains unclear. V dropped 7 bases and J dropped 0 bases, with 18 bases sitting between them. Per germline, CDR1 MDHEN and CDR2 SYDVKM. The CDR3 runs to 16 residues. CDR3 bases: TGTGCCAGCACCCTATGGGCCGGGTTAACTAACTATGGCTACACCTTC. Translation gives CASTLWAGLTNYGYTF.

This clonotype was recorded at least ten times. The CDR3 DNA reads TGCAGTGCCTTAGCCGAGGCCGGCTACGAGCAGTACTTC. It translates to CSALAEAGYEQYF. J is TRBJ2-7 and V is TRBV20-1; no reliable D call. This CDR3 spans 13 amino acids. Germline loops: CDR1 DFQATT, CDR2 SNEGSKA (reference sequence). Trimming removed 6 bases at V and 3 bases at J, with 15 bases between.

This clonotype has a single count. The junction and the germline gene differ at one end; a read error may be behind it. The chain links TRBV7-2 to TRBJ2-1; TRBD2 agrees at 8 bases. Germline V lookup: CDR1 SGHTA, CDR2 FQGNSA. This CDR3 has 14 residues. This CDR3 reads CACSLGTRRGAEFF. In DNA, the CDR3 is TGTGCCTGCAGCTTGGGGACTAGAAGGGGCGCGGAGTTCTTC.

This clonotype was detected only a few times. CDR3 bases: TGTGCCAGCAGCGCCTACCTAGCGGGGCCCTACGAGCAGTACTTC. Residues: CASSAYLAGPYEQYF. This chain joins TRBV7-6 and TRBJ2-7; 9 positions agree with TRBD2. The CDR3 sequence is 15 residues long. V gave up 5 bases and J gave up 2 bases; unmatched junction bases: 7. CDR1 and CDR2 (germline): SGHVS, FNYEAQ.

The genes are TRBV20-1 and TRBJ2-2; D may match TRBD1 or TRBD2 (5 bases each). The CDR3 runs 16 residues. The V gene's germline CDR1 is DFQATT and CDR2 SNEGSKA (reference sequence). The V end was cut by 0 bases, the J end by 4 bases, with 15 bases between. The CDR3 sequence is CSARDPRNGATGELFF. The CDR3 region has the DNA TGCAGTGCTAGAGATCCACGAAACGGGGCCACCGGGGAGCTGTTTTTT.